This TCR beta chain was sequenced in a study of response to subunit inactivated influenza vaccine. Broader study findings: The authors suggested that every seasonal influenza vaccination recruits few new T cells.

This CDR3 spans 15 amino acids. Per the germline V gene, CDR1 is ENHRY and CDR2 is SYGVKD. V shed 0 bases, J shed 7 bases, and the junction held 9 bases outside the gene matches. This clonotype has more than one count but fewer than ten. Its antigen is not identified. TCRdb ran MiXCR on the RT-PCR reads and lists one entry per CDR3 protein. This sample has roughly 520,000 distinct CDR3 sequences; roughly 27% occur once, and the top ten carry around 1.8%. The specimen was CD4+ T cells sorted from PBMCs, collected about 5 days after vaccination. The chain has TRBV10-3 and TRBJ2-7; 7 bases are a match to TRBD2. This TCR was recovered from a man aged 50-59 years who received an inactivated influenza vaccine. The chain's CDR3 is CAISESGEGRWEQYF. In DNA form, the CDR3 reads TGTGCCATCAGTGAGTCAGGGGAGGGCCGATGGGAGCAGTACTTC.